Presented here are 4 T cell receptor beta chains from one specimen sequenced in a study of T cells in localized non-small cell lung cancer. The protocol was immunoSEQ multiplex PCR, while the TCRdb copy is restricted to in-frame clones and leaves out a portion. The sample consists of fewer than 20,000 clones, approximately 80% of them appearing once. The source material was peripheral blood, sampled before any cancer treatment. These receptors were obtained from a male donor at least 60 years old with stage I lung adenocarcinoma.

This clone occurred once. The V and J genes are TRBV4-2 and TRBJ2-7; 8 bases are a match to TRBD1. The length of the CDR3 is 16 residues. V trimming: 5 bases; J trimming: 2 bases; junction bases outside the gene matches: 11. Germline lookup yields CDR1 LGHNA and CDR2 YNFKEQ. The CDR3 spells CASSAVAGQEAYEQYF. As DNA, the CDR3 is TGTGCCAGCAGCGCGGTTGCGGGACAGGAGGCCTACGAGCAGTACTTC.

The chain is built from TRBV14 and TRBJ2-1; 11 bases are a match to TRBD2. The CDR3 has 18 residues. With V trimmed by 1 base and J by 1 base, 6 bases remained unmatched. Germline V CDR1 and CDR2: SGHDN, FVKESK. CDR3 loop: CASSQVRGTSGSYNEQFF. The DNA for the CDR3 is TGTGCCAGCAGCCAAGTACGTGGGACTAGCGGTTCCTACAATGAGCAGTTCTTC.

The CDR3 sequence: CASSPGGTGRPGQYF. CDR3 DNA: TGTGCCAGCAGCCCCGGAGGGACAGGGCGTCCGGGGCAGTACTTC. This sequence joins TRBV6-6 and TRBJ2-7; 9 bases match TRBD1. The length of the CDR3 is 15 residues. Germline trimming cut 6 bases from V and 9 bases from J; bases unmatched to any gene: 15. The V gene's germline CDR1 is MNHNY and CDR2 SVGAGI (reference sequence).

The chain links TRBV11-2 to TRBJ2-3; 9 bases match TRBD1. The V gene end was trimmed by 2 bases and the J gene end by 5 bases; junction bases not matched to a gene: 8. The CDR3 runs 16 residues. From germline, CDR1 is SGHAT and CDR2 FQNNGV. The CDR3 DNA sequence: TGTGCCAGCAGCTTACGATTTGGGGACAGGGAAGATACGCAGTATTTT. This encodes CASSLRFGDREDTQYF.